This T cell receptor (beta chain) was documented in a study of blood T cell repertoires in COVID-19. Study context: Sources were T cells, B-cell-depleted T cells, or PBMCs; the material itself was cDNA or gDNA.

Profiled with immunoSEQ multiplex PCR; TCRdb holds only in-frame clones, not every one. The repertoire holds tens of thousands of clones, over 75% seen once, with about 18% in the top ten. CDR1 SGHVS and CDR2 FQNEAQ come from the germline V gene. Trimming pared 3 bases from V and 0 bases from J, leaving 15 bases between. The CDR3 is 18 residues long. The sequencing sample was made of peripheral blood. The J gene is TRBJ2-6, the V gene TRBV7-8; D may be TRBD1 (6 bases). The source is a human donor in a cohort sampled during active COVID-19. CDR3 DNA: TGTGCCAGCAGCTTCCCGACAGGCAGCCACTCTGGGGCCAACGTCCTGACTTTC. This gives the protein CASSFPTGSHSGANVLTF.